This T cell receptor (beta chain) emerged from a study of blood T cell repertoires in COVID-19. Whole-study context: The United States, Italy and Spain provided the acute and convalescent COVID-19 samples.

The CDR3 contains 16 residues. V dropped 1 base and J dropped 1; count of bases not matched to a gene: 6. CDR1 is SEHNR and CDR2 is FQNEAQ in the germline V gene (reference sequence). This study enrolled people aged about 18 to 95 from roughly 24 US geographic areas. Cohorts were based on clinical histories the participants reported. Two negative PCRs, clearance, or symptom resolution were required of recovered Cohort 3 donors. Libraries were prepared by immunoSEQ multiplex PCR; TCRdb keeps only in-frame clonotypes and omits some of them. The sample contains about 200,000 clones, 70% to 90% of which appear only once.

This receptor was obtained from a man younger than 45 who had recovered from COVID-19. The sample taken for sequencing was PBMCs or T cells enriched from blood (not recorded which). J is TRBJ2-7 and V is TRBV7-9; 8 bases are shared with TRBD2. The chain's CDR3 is CASSLGTGLGSYEQYF. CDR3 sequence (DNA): TGTGCCAGCAGCTTAGGTACGGGACTAGGATCCTACGAGCAGTACTTC.